The next 15 T cell receptor beta chains were all read from a single sample in a study of HIV-infected patients and healthy controls. TCRdb reprocessed the 5' RACE reads with MiXCR, giving one entry per CDR3 protein. The sample includes about 67,000 distinct CDR3 sequences, around 17% of them seen just once. The sample consisted of CD4+ T cells from blood. The receptor source for this set is a human donor in good health.

The sample holds many counts of this clonotype. The V call is TRBV20-1, the J call TRBJ1-1; no reliable D call. The length of the CDR3 is 11 residues. Germline CDR1 DFQATT, CDR2 SNEGSKA (reference sequence). Trimming removed 1 base at V and 8 bases at J, with 8 bases between. Here the CDR3 reads CSARGLSEAFF. The DNA for the CDR3 is TGCAGTGCTAGAGGACTCTCGGAAGCTTTCTTT.

The rearrangement uses TRBV29-1 and TRBJ2-2; D is unresolved. Trimming removed 6 bases from V and 3 bases from J, with 5 bases in between. CDR1 is SQVTM, CDR2 ANQGSEA, per germline. The CDR3 extends over 11 amino acids. The chain's CDR3 is CSVGDTGELFF. CDR3 bases: TGCAGCGTCGGAGACACCGGGGAGCTGTTTTTT.

CDR3: CASSIGGGAETQYF. In DNA, the CDR3 is TGCGCCAGCAGCATTGGGGGGGGCGCGGAGACCCAGTACTTC. The chain combines TRBV5-1 with TRBJ2-5; TRBD2 might be the D (7 bases). The ends were cut back, 4 bases at V and 5 bases at J, with 15 bases in the middle. CDR3 size: 14 residues. Per the germline V gene, CDR1 is SGHRS and CDR2 is YFSETQ.

This clonotype was observed a few times. The CDR3: CASSERTGRVGNTIYF. The CDR3 bases are TGTGCCAGCAGCGAACGGACAGGGAGGGTTGGAAACACCATATATTTT. The chain joins TRBV2 to TRBJ1-3, with TRBD1 identical over 8 bases. J was trimmed by 3 bases and V by 6 bases; bases with no gene match: 10. CDR1 and CDR2 from the germline V gene are SNHLY and FYNNEI. The CDR3 length is 16 residues.

The table lists this clonotype with many counts. The genes are TRBV20-1 and TRBJ2-3; 9 bases are shared with TRBD1. V shed 6 bases, J shed 4 bases, and the junction held 11 bases outside the gene matches. This CDR3 is 15 amino acids long. Germline CDR1 DFQATT, CDR2 SNEGSKA (reference sequence). CDR3 bases: TGCAGTGCAATACAGGGGGCGCGGACTTCAGATACGCAGTATTTT. Protein: CSAIQGARTSDTQYF.

This clonotype appeared a few times. The chain couples TRBV20-1 to TRBJ2-7, with 8 bases lining up with TRBD1. CDR1 DFQATT and CDR2 SNEGSKA come from the germline V gene (reference sequence). The ends lost 1 base at V and 5 bases at J; junction bases unmatched: 7. The CDR3 has 14 residues. CDR3 sequence: CSARVPDRANEQYF. DNA of the CDR3: TGCAGTGCTAGAGTCCCGGACAGGGCCAACGAGCAGTACTTC.

This clonotype has more than one count but fewer than ten. The chain joins TRBV19 to TRBJ2-7; D possibly corresponds to TRBD1 (6 bases). V lost 5 bases and J lost 10, with 24 bases in between. Germline V gene lookup returns CDR1 LNHDA and CDR2 SQIVND (reference sequence). CDR3 length equals 15 residues. In nucleotides, the CDR3 is TGTGCCAGTAGTCCCCAGACAGGTGGGCCTCTCGGACAGTACTTC. Its translation is CASSPQTGGPLGQYF.

This clonotype was seen repeatedly, ten times or more. The chain links TRBV5-1 to TRBJ2-3; 8 bases align to TRBD2. Germline V CDR1 and CDR2: SGHRS, YFSETQ. The CDR3 covers 15 residues. The V gene end was trimmed by 3 bases and the J gene end by 1 base; junction bases not matched to a gene: 4. The CDR3 region has the DNA TGCGCCAGCAGCTCGACTAGCGCCGGCACAGATACGCAGTATTTT. Its protein is CASSSTSAGTDTQYF. The variable domain in full, completed from reference TRBV5-1 and TRBJ2-3, reads KAGVTQTPRYLIKTRGQQVTLSCSPISGHRSVSWYQQTPGQGLQFLFEYFSETQRNKGNFPGRFSGRQFSNSRSEMNVSTLELGDSALYLCASSSTSAGTDTQYFGPGTRLTVL.

This clonotype was recorded a few times. The chain combines TRBV20-1 with TRBJ2-3; 8 nucleotides match TRBD1. The CDR3 is 14 residues long. V lost 6 bases to trimming and J lost 0 bases; unmatched junction nucleotides: 5. CDR1 and CDR2 from the germline V gene are DFQATT and SNEGSKA (reference sequence). The CDR3 DNA follows: TGCAGTGCCGGGACAGGCCGCAGCACAGATACGCAGTATTTT. Translation: CSAGTGRSTDTQYF.

The CDR3 sequence: CASSLWRGARGNQPQHF. The DNA of the CDR3 is TGTGCCAGCAGCTTGTGGCGGGGGGCGAGGGGCAATCAGCCCCAGCATTTT. V gene TRBV5-6 combines with J gene TRBJ1-5; D is possibly TRBD1 (6 bases). Looked up from germline, CDR1 is SGHDT and CDR2 is YYEEEE. This CDR3 spans 17 amino acids. Trimming took 1 base from V and 2 from J, leaving 16 bases between them. The variable domain in full, with the rest retrieved from reference TRBV5-6 and TRBJ1-5, is DAGVTQSPTHLIKTRGQQVTLRCSPKSGHDTVSWYQQALGQGPQFIFQYYEEEERQRGNFPDRFSGHQFPNYSSELNVNALLLGDSALYLCASSLWRGARGNQPQHFGDGTRLSIL.

This clonotype was picked up many times. This chain links TRBV7-9 with TRBJ1-2; 7 nucleotides agree with TRBD1. The CDR3 is made up of 14 amino acids. V dropped 5 bases and J dropped 4; count of bases not matched to a gene: 7. Germline CDR1 reads SEHNR; CDR2 reads FQNEAQ (reference sequence). The DNA of the CDR3 is TGTGCCAGCAGCCCCGAGACAGGGAGCTATGGCTACACCTTC. Its translation: CASSPETGSYGYTF.

This clonotype has ten or more counts. V is TRBV7-3 and J is TRBJ1-4, with 7 bases matching TRBD1. The germline CDR1 and CDR2 sequences are SGHTA and FQGTGA. V shed 8 bases, J shed 11 bases, and the junction held 14 bases outside the gene matches. The CDR3 loop spans 14 amino acids. CDR3 region: CASFGGQPVWKLFF. CDR3 bases: TGTGCCAGCTTCGGGGGACAGCCCGTTTGGAAACTGTTTTTT.

This clonotype was observed at least ten times. The CDR3 DNA follows: TGTGCCAGCAGCAAAAGGGGTGACAGGGGGCGAGATGAGCAGTTCTTC. Its translation: CASSKRGDRGRDEQFF. This rearrangement joins TRBV21-1 to TRBJ2-1; the table names TRBD1, a call not compared with the DNA. TRBV21-1 is listed as a pseudogene. The CDR3 is 16 residues long.

Comment on this clonotype: The conserved closing phenylalanine or tryptophan is absent in this CDR3, likely reflecting a read error. It is unclear where the CDR3 begins or ends on the DNA, so no DNA is shown, and the CDR3 is as TCRdb lists it. This CDR3 is CASSLAGRIQL. V and J are TRBV12-3 or TRBV12-4 and TRBJ2-7. The CDR3 is 11 amino acids long, termini counted.

This clonotype was counted between two and nine times. This chain uses TRBV19 with TRBJ2-4, with 9 bases aligning to TRBD1. The CDR3 contains 13 residues. From germline, CDR1 is LNHDA and CDR2 SQIVND (reference sequence). The J segment lost 8 bases and the V segment lost 5 bases, leaving 4 bases of the junction unmatched. The CDR3 is CASSLRTGDIQYF. The CDR3, as DNA: TGTGCCAGTAGTTTACGGACAGGGGACATTCAGTACTTC.